A single sample gave rise to the 11 T cell receptor beta chains below, sequenced in a study of radiotherapy plus CTLA-4 blockade in lung cancer. Clones were read by immunoSEQ multiplex PCR, and TCRdb kept only the in-frame ones, dropping some. This table holds roughly 110,000 clones, about 84% found once. The specimen was peripheral blood, collected from a patient treated with radiotherapy plus ipilimumab. The receptors were sampled from a human donor with non-small cell lung cancer that progressed on radiotherapy plus ipilimumab. Some clones in this sample may be carry-over from other donors' samples.

The chain carries TRBV4-3 and TRBJ1-2; 8 nucleotides match TRBD1. V dropped 1 base and J dropped 8; count of bases not matched to a gene: 9. Germline V lookup: CDR1 LGHNA, CDR2 YSLEER. This CDR3 spans 15 amino acids. CDR3 nucleotide sequence: TGCGCCAGCAGCCAAGCGCTGACAGGGGCCGGCGGCTACACCTTC. It encodes CASSQALTGAGGYTF.

The DNA of the CDR3 is TGTGCCAGCAGCCGCTACAACAGGGACCATGGCTACACCTTC. Translated, it gives CASSRYNRDHGYTF. The chain has TRBV4-2 and TRBJ1-2, with D tentatively TRBD1 (6 bases). V dropped 4 bases and J dropped 6 bases, with 15 bases sitting between them. The CDR3 runs to 14 residues. Germline CDR1 is LGHNA and CDR2 is YNFKEQ.

The J gene is TRBJ2-3, the V gene TRBV5-1; D perhaps matches TRBD2 (6 bases). Deletions cut 4 bases from V and 2 bases from J, with 11 bases between. Looked up from germline, CDR1 is SGHRS and CDR2 is YFSETQ. This CDR3 region has 14 residues. The DNA for the CDR3 is TGCGCCAGCAGCAGACGGAGGGTCACAGATACGCAGTATTTT. Translation: CASSRRRVTDTQYF.

The chain employs TRBV5-8 and TRBJ1-2; TRBD1 matches 9 bases. This CDR3 has 15 amino acids. Germline CDR1 and CDR2: SGHTS and YDEGEE. Unmatched junction bases numbered 5, after V lost 3 bases and J lost 2 bases. The chain's CDR3 is CASSWDRDQNYGYTF. The CDR3 nucleotides are TGTGCCAGCAGCTGGGACAGGGACCAAAACTATGGCTACACCTTC.

This clone showed up just a few times. The chain links TRBV19 to TRBJ1-5; tentative D call: TRBD1 (5 bases). Looked up from germline, CDR1 is LNHDA and CDR2 is SQIVND (reference sequence). This CDR3 comprises 12 residues. Trimming stripped 6 bases from V and 6 bases from J, with 9 bases between. The CDR3 sequence is CASRRDGQPQHF. Written as DNA, the CDR3 is TGTGCCAGTAGGAGGGACGGTCAGCCCCAGCATTTT.

J is TRBJ1-6 and V is TRBV19; 8 nucleotides match TRBD1. V lost 4 bases to trimming and J lost 6 bases; unmatched junction nucleotides: 5. CDR3 length: 15 amino acids. Germline V gives CDR1 LNHDA, CDR2 SQIVND (reference sequence). DNA of the CDR3: TGTGCCAGTAGTACCCAGGGGGCGAGTAATTCACCCCTCCACTTT. It is translated as CASSTQGASNSPLHF.

The J gene is TRBJ2-7, the V gene TRBV7-6; 11 nucleotides match TRBD2. The CDR3 length is 15 residues. After removal of 6 bases from V and 6 bases from J, the junction contained 10 bases not matched to a gene. The germline gives CDR1 SGHVS, CDR2 FNYEAQ. The CDR3 nucleotides are TGTGCCAGCAGTCATAGCGGGGGGGCCTCTCGCGAGCAGTACTTC. As protein: CASSHSGGASREQYF.

The chain links TRBV28 to TRBJ1-4, with 9 positions matching TRBD1. The CDR3 has 20 residues. Trimming cost V 5 bases and J 3 bases; bases outside gene matches: 19. CDR1 and CDR2 (germline): MDHEN, SYDVKM. CDR3 residues: CASSIYKDRGSMVPNEKLFF. The CDR3 nucleotides read TGTGCCAGCAGTATATATAAGGACAGGGGAAGTATGGTACCTAATGAAAAACTGTTTTTT.

The chain uses TRBV19 and TRBJ1-5, with 9 nucleotides matching TRBD1. V lost 5 bases to trimming and J lost 6 bases; unmatched junction nucleotides: 8. This CDR3 contains 15 residues. Germline CDR1 LNHDA, CDR2 SQIVND (reference sequence). CDR3 loop: CASSRPGQGSQPQHF. DNA for the CDR3: TGTGCCAGTAGTCGTCCGGGACAGGGTAGTCAGCCCCAGCATTTT. The full variable domain, completed using reference TRBV19 and TRBJ1-5, is DGGITQSPKYLFRKEGQNVTLSCEQNLNHDAMYWYRQDPGQGLRLIYYSQIVNDFQKGDIAEGYSVSREKKESFPLTVTSAQKNPTAFYLCASSRPGQGSQPQHFGDGTRLSIL.

In this sample, this clone turned up a few times. The chain combines TRBV5-1 with TRBJ2-5, with unresolved D. This CDR3 comprises 15 residues. The germline V and J ends were trimmed by 4 bases and 4 bases, with 17 bases remaining between them. Germline loops: CDR1 SGHRS, CDR2 YFSETQ. This CDR3 is CASSLGGPPRETQYF. The CDR3 bases are TGCGCCAGCAGCCTGGGCGGCCCGCCCAGAGAGACCCAGTACTTC.

V and J are TRBV7-9 and TRBJ2-3, with D tentatively TRBD2 (7 bases). The length of the CDR3 is 17 residues. V lost 5 bases, J lost 3 bases, and 21 bases lay in between. CDR1 and CDR2 from the germline V gene are SEHNR and FQNEAQ (reference sequence). CDR3 sequence: CASSPRGGGLVTDTQYF. The CDR3 DNA follows: TGTGCCAGCAGCCCGCGCGGGGGCGGCCTCGTTACAGATACGCAGTATTTT.